The TCR beta chain described here comes from a study of OX40 agonist ivuxolimab in advanced cancers. Here immunoSEQ multiplex PCR was the method, and the copy in TCRdb shows in-frame clones only, minus some. This table holds 55,000 to 70,000 clones, 90% found once. The junction had 9 bases not matched to a gene; V was cut back by 3 bases and J by 5 bases. The CDR3 is 16 amino acids. Germline-derived CDR1 and CDR2 are ENHRY and SYGVKD. This sample comprised CD4+ or CD8+ T cells sorted from blood, obtained in a trial of the OX40 agonist ivuxolimab. The chain is built from TRBV10-3 and TRBJ1-4; 7 nucleotides match TRBD1. The TCR sequence derives from an adult with an advanced solid tumor such as melanoma, head and neck, liver or kidney cancer. The CDR3 DNA reads TGTGCCATCAGTGACCCTATACAGGGGCTGAATGAAAAACTGTTTTTT. Its protein product is CAISDPIQGLNEKLFF.